The 23 T cell receptor beta chains given below trace back to one sample, sequenced in a study of blood T cells in healthy people across ages. Primed by a sample-barcoded 5' primer and a J-beta primer mix, a second PCR proceeded for roughly 7 to 12 cycles. TCRdb fed the 5' RACE reads into MiXCR, producing one record per CDR3 protein. The sample shows under 2 million distinct CDR3 sequences, about 35% of them seen only once. Sequencing used blood. The origin of the receptors is a woman in her twenties or thirties in good health.

This clonotype occurred a few times. V and J are TRBV6-2 or TRBV6-3 and TRBJ2-1; D is uncertain. The germline gives CDR1 MNHEY, CDR2 SVGEGT. With 3 bases removed from V and 6 bases from J, the gap between germline ends came to 15 bases. The CDR3 covers 15 residues. CDR3 sequence reads: CASSYFQLSPNEQFF. CDR3 in DNA: TGTGCCAGCAGTTATTTTCAGCTTAGCCCCAATGAGCAGTTCTTC.

As to this clonotype: A much larger clone differs from this one at a single base, so this may be a read error. The rearrangement joins TRBV5-1 to TRBJ2-3, with D maybe TRBD1 (5 bases). Trimming took 3 bases from V and 5 from J, leaving 13 bases between them. The CDR3 length is 14 residues. Looked up from germline, CDR1 is SGHRS and CDR2 is YFSETQ. DNA of the CDR3: TGCGCCAGCAGCTCCGAGACAGTCGGAGATACGCAGTATTTT. Translation gives CASSSETVGDTQYF. Drawing the rest from reference TRBV5-1 and TRBJ2-3, the complete variable domain is KAGVTQTPRYLIKTRGQQVTLSCSPISGHRSVSWYQQTPGQGLQFLFEYFSETQRNKGNFPGRFSGRQFSNSRSEMNVSTLELGDSALYLCASSSETVGDTQYFGPGTRLTVL.

The table lists this clonotype with a few counts. The chain is built from TRBV5-6 and TRBJ1-2; D not certain. The CDR3 extends over 16 amino acids. Trimming removed 4 bases at V and 0 bases at J, with 16 bases between. Germline CDR1 and CDR2: SGHDT and YYEEEE. The DNA of the CDR3 is TGTGCCAGCAGCGGAACAGCGAGCTCAGCTAACTATGGCTACACCTTC. It translates to CASSGTASSANYGYTF.

This chain connects TRBV19 to TRBJ1-1, with 10 nucleotides matching TRBD1. The CDR3 consists of 14 residues. Losses at the gene ends were 8 bases for V and 5 bases for J; bases not matched to a gene: 8. Per the germline V gene, CDR1 is LNHDA and CDR2 is SQIVND (reference sequence). For the CDR3, the DNA is TGTGCCAGTGCCCGGGACAGGGGTCCTACTGAAGCTTTCTTT. The encoded protein is CASARDRGPTEAFF.

The gene calls are TRBV30 and TRBJ1-2; D is undetermined. The CDR3 loop spans 12 amino acids. Germline loops: CDR1 GTSNPN, CDR2 SVGIG (reference sequence). Trimming left V 5 bases short and J 0 bases short, with 7 bases between. This CDR3 is CAWGLANYGYTF. CDR3 DNA sequence: TGTGCCTGGGGCCTGGCTAACTATGGCTACACCTTC. The full variable domain, rest sourced from reference TRBV30 and TRBJ1-2, is SQTIHQWPATLVQPVGSPLSLECTVEGTSNPNLYWYRQAAGRGLQLLFYSVGIGQISSEVPQNLSASRPQDRQFILSSKKLLLSDSGFYLCAWGLANYGYTFGSGTRLTVV.

The genes are TRBV27 and TRBJ2-7, with TRBD1 as a possible D gene (6 bases). Trimming removed 4 bases at V and 6 bases at J, with 13 bases between. Germline V gives CDR1 MNHEY, CDR2 SMNVEV (reference sequence). CDR3 length equals 13 residues. The CDR3 sequence: CASSSWDIREQYF. The CDR3 DNA reads as TGTGCCAGCAGTTCCTGGGACATCCGCGAGCAGTACTTC.

This clonotype was observed at least ten times. This chain connects TRBV7-2 to TRBJ2-3; 7 bases align to TRBD2. This CDR3 comprises 17 residues. The trim removed 4 bases at V and 1 base at J, leaving 11 bases unmatched. Germline CDR1 reads SGHTA; CDR2 reads FQGNSA. This chain's CDR3 is CASSYSGGEGGTDTQYF. CDR3 nucleotides: TGTGCCAGCAGCTACAGTGGGGGGGAAGGAGGCACAGATACGCAGTATTTT.

This clonotype turned up a few times. CDR3 DNA: TGTGCCAGCAGTTTATCGTACTCAGGGGATACGCAGTATTTT. Translated, it gives CASSLSYSGDTQYF. V and J are TRBV27 and TRBJ2-3, with TRBD1 as a possible D gene (5 bases). V was pared by 0 bases and J by 6 bases, with 10 bases between. The CDR3 loop spans 14 amino acids. The V gene's germline CDR1 is MNHEY and CDR2 SMNVEV (reference sequence).

This clonotype showed up just a few times. The chain is built from TRBV20-1 and TRBJ2-5; D is unresolved. Germline V lookup: CDR1 DFQATT, CDR2 SNEGSKA (reference sequence). Trimming left V 2 bases short and J 5 bases short, with 12 bases between. The CDR3 runs 13 residues. The CDR3 protein is CSARRSERETQYF. The CDR3, as DNA: TGCAGTGCTAGAAGGTCGGAACGGGAGACCCAGTACTTC.

This clonotype has only a few counts. The chain is built from TRBV5-1 and TRBJ2-7; no definite D call. Germline V CDR1 and CDR2: SGHRS, YFSETQ. Trimming shortened V by 4 bases and J by 3 bases, and 20 bases separated the two germline ends. This CDR3 comprises 16 residues. This CDR3 reads CASSTTGPPASYEQYF. Written as DNA, the CDR3 is TGCGCCAGCAGCACAACCGGGCCCCCGGCCAGCTACGAGCAGTACTTC.

With regard to this clonotype: This clone may be a read error of a much larger clone one base away. The V call is TRBV7-2, the J call TRBJ2-3; 9 positions agree with TRBD2. This CDR3 is 16 amino acids long. The V gene's germline CDR1 is SGHTA and CDR2 FQGNSA. The CDR3 is CARSFRGRAPTDTQYF. For the CDR3, the DNA is TGTGCCCGCAGCTTTCGCGGGAGGGCCCCTACAGATACGCAGTATTTT.

The rearrangement joins TRBV18 to TRBJ2-7, with 7 bases fitting TRBD1. Germline CDR1 KGHSH, CDR2 LQKENI. The CDR3 is 14 residues long. V was pared by 3 bases and J by 6 bases, with 8 bases of the junction left unmatched. CDR3 nucleotide sequence: TGTGCCAGCTCACCCTCTCGGGACAGAGCCGAGCAGTACTTC. Protein: CASSPSRDRAEQYF.

The gene calls are TRBV6-1 and TRBJ2-1, with D possibly being TRBD1 (6 bases). The germline gives CDR1 MNHNS, CDR2 SASEGT. The CDR3 loop spans 15 amino acids. V was pared by 1 base and J by 2 bases, with 9 bases between. The CDR3 is CASSEEGVTYNEQFF. The DNA for the CDR3 is TGTGCCAGCAGTGAAGAGGGGGTCACCTACAATGAGCAGTTCTTC.

The chain has TRBV7-9 and TRBJ2-1; 8 positions agree with TRBD2. V lost 10 bases and J lost 7; bases outside the gene matches: 21. This CDR3 is 17 amino acids long. The V gene's germline CDR1 is SEHNR and CDR2 FQNEAQ (reference sequence). This CDR3 reads CATQRGPSGSHRNEQFF. DNA for the CDR3: TGTGCCACCCAAAGGGGTCCGAGCGGGAGCCACCGGAATGAGCAGTTCTTC.

This chain joins TRBV30 and TRBJ2-7, with D possibly matching TRBD2 (5 bases). CDR3 length equals 12 residues. Trimming cost V 2 bases and J 3 bases, with 8 bases left between them. CDR1 is GTSNPN and CDR2 is SVGIG in the germline V gene (reference sequence). The CDR3 DNA sequence: TGTGCCTGGAGTCCGGCGGGCTACGAGCAGTACTTC. This sequence encodes CAWSPAGYEQYF. The full variable domain, in which reference TRBV30 and TRBJ2-7 provide the parts outside the CDR3, is SQTIHQWPATLVQPVGSPLSLECTVEGTSNPNLYWYRQAAGRGLQLLFYSVGIGQISSEVPQNLSASRPQDRQFILSSKKLLLSDSGFYLCAWSPAGYEQYFGPGTRLTVT.

This clonotype was seen a few times. The chain combines TRBV2 with TRBJ2-3; D is undetermined. Trimming pared 3 bases from V and 4 bases from J, leaving 14 bases between. CDR1 is SNHLY and CDR2 is FYNNEI in the germline V gene. This CDR3 contains 15 residues. The CDR3 bases are TGTGCCAGCAGTGAGGGCCCCCTAGAGGCAGATACGCAGTATTTT. Translated: CASSEGPLEADTQYF.

V and J are TRBV12-3 or TRBV12-4 and TRBJ2-7, with TRBD2 matching 8 bases. After removal of 3 bases from V and 6 bases from J, the junction contained 4 bases not matched to a gene. This CDR3 has 13 residues. The CDR3 DNA follows: TGTGCCAGCAGTTTGGGAGCGGGGGCCGAGCAGTACTTC. This codes for CASSLGAGAEQYF.

J is TRBJ2-5 and V is TRBV30; D call uncertain. CDR1 and CDR2 (germline): GTSNPN, SVGIG (reference sequence). The CDR3 covers 15 residues. Trimming pared 0 bases from V and 3 bases from J, leaving 14 bases between. CDR3 DNA sequence: TGTGCCTGGAGTGTGGCCGTCGGCCGGAAAGAGACCCAGTACTTC. Residues: CAWSVAVGRKETQYF.

This clonotype appeared a few times. The V and J genes are TRBV28 and TRBJ2-3; tentatively, D is TRBD1 or TRBD2 (6 bases each). This CDR3 contains 18 residues. Germline-derived CDR1 and CDR2 are MDHEN and SYDVKM. The V gene lost 2 bases and the J gene lost 0 bases, with 18 bases spanning the gap. The CDR3 here is CASSLVGVGGGSTDTQYF. Here the CDR3 DNA reads TGTGCCAGCAGTTTAGTAGGGGTTGGAGGGGGAAGCACAGATACGCAGTATTTT.

The chain combines TRBV12-3 or TRBV12-4 with TRBJ2-7; 7 nucleotides line up with TRBD2. Trimming took 0 bases from V and 4 from J; bases not matched to a gene: 9. The CDR3 contains 16 residues. CDR3 coding DNA: TGTGCCAGCAGTTTAGCGGGAGGGCTGGTCATTTACGAGCAGTACTTC. This encodes CASSLAGGLVIYEQYF.

This clonotype showed up many times. One end of the junction is discordant with germline, which a read error may explain. The chain links TRBV7-7 to TRBJ2-7, with TRBD1 identical over 8 bases. The CDR3 is made up of 15 amino acids. In germline, CDR1 is SSHAT, CDR2 FNYEAQ (reference sequence). This chain's CDR3 is CASSFGQGDTYEQYF. In nucleotides, the CDR3 is TGTGCTAGCAGCTTCGGACAGGGTGACACCTACGAGCAGTACTTC.

This clonotype has more than one count but fewer than ten. The gene calls are TRBV5-4 and TRBJ2-6; the match to TRBD1 covers 9 bases. Germline V gene sequence: CDR1 SGHNT, CDR2 YYREEE (reference sequence). The V gene end was trimmed by 0 bases and the J gene end by 9 bases; junction bases not matched to a gene: 4. This CDR3 is built from 15 residues. CDR3 in DNA: TGTGCCAGCAGCTTGGGGGGACAGGGTGGCAACGTCCTGACTTTC. It translates to CASSLGGQGGNVLTF.

A few counts support this clonotype. V is TRBV29-1 and J is TRBJ1-2, with D uncertain. V was cut by 3 bases and J by 2 bases, with 10 bases left in between. This CDR3 has 13 residues. CDR1 and CDR2 from the germline V gene are SQVTM and ANQGSEA. The CDR3 DNA is TGCAGCGTTGAGGCTCCGGGGAACTATGGCTACACCTTC. This gives the protein CSVEAPGNYGYTF. Looking up the rest from reference TRBV29-1 and TRBJ1-2 gives the full variable domain: SAVISQKPSRDICQRGTSLTIQCQVDSQVTMMFWYRQQPGQSLTLIATANQGSEATYESGFVIDKFPISRPNLTFSTLTVSNMSPEDSSIYLCSVEAPGNYGYTFGSGTRLTVV.